Listed below are T cell receptor beta chains from one sample, sequenced in a study of blood T cells in healthy people across ages. TCRdb reanalysed the 5' RACE reads using MiXCR and keeps one entry per CDR3 protein. This sample has 980,000 or so distinct CDR3 sequences, with around 48% found just once. The sequenced material came from blood. These receptors were taken from a man aged 25 to 40 in good health. CDR3s include the opening cysteine and the closing phenylalanine or tryptophan. The D gene is left open where the match is weak. Only some rows state a clone size, as once, few, many or a class for expanded clones.

V gene	clone size	J gene	D gene	CDR3 DNA	CDR3 protein
TRBV5-1	.	TRBJ1-3	TRBD1	TGCGCCAGCGGACAGGGGGCTTCGGGAAACACCATATATTTT	CASGQGASGNTIYF
TRBV27	once	TRBJ1-1	.	TGTGCCGGCAGTTCGGGGGGAGTATTGAACACTGAAGCTTTCTTT	CAGSSGGVLNTEAFF
TRBV6-2/TRBV6-3	.	TRBJ2-1	TRBD2	TGTGCCAGCAGTTACCCGGAGCGGGGTGAGCAGTTCTTC	CASSYPERGEQFF
TRBV28	.	TRBJ1-1	.	TGTGCCAGCAGTACCCTACAGGGGAACACTGAAGCTTTCTTT	CASSTLQGNTEAFF
TRBV14	.	TRBJ2-1	TRBD2	TGTGCCAGCAGCCGCGTTAGCGGGGGGCGATCCCAGCGGAATGAGCAGTTCTTC	CASSRVSGGRSQRNEQFF
TRBV24-1	.	TRBJ2-7	TRBD2	TGTGCCACCAGTGACGGGACTAGCGGGGGGGCCTACGAGCAGTACTTC	CATSDGTSGGAYEQYF
TRBV6-5	.	TRBJ2-1	TRBD2	TGTGCCAGCAGGGCACTGACTAGCGGGGGTTGGGAGACCCAGTTCTTC	CASRALTSGGWETQFF
TRBV5-1	.	TRBJ2-5	.	TGCGCCAGCAGCTTACACCAAGAGACCCAGTACTTC	CASSLHQETQYF
TRBV9	.	TRBJ2-2	.	TGTGCCAGCAGCGCGAGATCCGACACCGGGGAGCTGTTTTTT	CASSARSDTGELFF
TRBV20-1	few	TRBJ2-7	.	TGCAGTGCTAACTCAAGGTTGGGCCACGAGCAGTACTTC	CSANSRLGHEQYF
TRBV27	.	TRBJ2-2	.	TGTGCCAGCAGCACTCCGGGCGGCTCGAACACCGGGGAGCTGTTTTTT	CASSTPGGSNTGELFF
TRBV30	few	TRBJ1-6	.	TGTGCCTGGAGTGTTCTCCCAGGGGATTCACCCCTCCACTTT	CAWSVLPGDSPLHF
TRBV18	.	TRBJ2-7	.	TGTGCCAGCTCACCGAGGAGGTCGCCCTTCGACGAGCAGTACTTC	CASSPRRSPFDEQYF
TRBV6-6	.	TRBJ2-5	.	TGTGCCAGCAGTTCTGGGCAGGGGCGGGAGACCCAGTACTTC	CASSSGQGRETQYF
TRBV10-3	.	TRBJ1-1	.	TGTGCCATCAGGCGGGAGGGGGGATCCACTGAAGCTTTCTTT	CAIRREGGSTEAFF
TRBV28	few	TRBJ2-4	TRBD2	TGTGCCAGCAGTTCCCCCGGACGGGGGGGCATTCAGTACTTC	CASSSPGRGGIQYF
TRBV27	many	TRBJ1-2	TRBD1	TGTGCCAGCAGTTCGGCGACAGGGTGGTATGGCTACACCTTC	CASSSATGWYGYTF
TRBV18	.	TRBJ1-1	.	TGTGCCAGCTCACCCATGTCTAACACTGAAGCTTTCTTT	CASSPMSNTEAFF
TRBV5-1	many	TRBJ1-1	.	TGTGCCAGCAGCTCGAACACTGAAGCTTTCTTT	CASSSNTEAFF
TRBV5-1	.	TRBJ2-7	.	TGCGCCAGCAGCTTGGGAGGGGACGACCGCTACGAGCAGTACTTC	CASSLGGDDRYEQYF
TRBV6-5	.	TRBJ2-7	.	TGTGCCAGCAGTTACCTAGGACAAGCCCACGAGCAGTACTTC	CASSYLGQAHEQYF
TRBV10-2	few	TRBJ2-3	.	TGCGCCAGCAGTGTAATGGGCCCAAGCACAGATACGCAGTATTTT	CASSVMGPSTDTQYF
TRBV28	.	TRBJ1-1	TRBD1	TGTGCCAGCAGTCTAGGGGGCGGGGGGATGAACACTGAAGCTTTCTTT	CASSLGGGGMNTEAFF
TRBV20-1	few	TRBJ1-1	.	TGCAGTGCTAGAGATAACAGGCCGTACACTGAAGCTTTCTTT	CSARDNRPYTEAFF
TRBV7-2	.	TRBJ1-5	.	TGTGCCAGCAGCTCCGGCAGGGGTGGGGGAAATGGGAATCAGCCCCAGCATTTT	CASSSGRGGGNGNQPQHF
TRBV25-1	few	TRBJ2-5	TRBD2	TGTGCCAGCAGTGCACCGGGACTAGTGGCGGAGACCCAGTACTTC	CASSAPGLVAETQYF
TRBV29-1	.	TRBJ1-2	.	TGCAGCGTTGTATCGGGGGGCAACTATGGCTACACCTTC	CSVVSGGNYGYTF